This T cell receptor (beta chain) stems from a study of post-analysis software for immune sequencing data. General study results and limits: Same-batch samples co-clustered strongly by F measure. TRBV5-6, TRBV5-1 and TRBV20-1 belonged to a set of roughly five TRBV segments that were more frequent in patients than controls. Diversity measured as normalized Chao1 was significantly lower in multiple sclerosis patients than in controls.

The CDR3 spans 15 residues. Germline V CDR1 and CDR2: KGHSH, LQKENI. Trimming stripped 2 bases from V and 5 bases from J, with 15 bases between. This clonotype occurred a few times. Its specificity is not known. Included in the TCR beta cDNA libraries were unique molecular identifiers. cDNA molecules numbering around 500,000 came from approximately 0.91 to 9.4 million T cells. TCRdb independently ran MiXCR on the PCR reads; one entry per CDR3 protein. The table lists 170,000 or so distinct CDR3 sequences, approximately 30% of them singletons. This chain uses TRBV18 with TRBJ1-2; D unresolved. This receptor was identified in a girl aged 10-17 years with multiple sclerosis. Sequenced: blood. The CDR3 protein is CASSPSSAYQYGYTF. The CDR3 DNA is TGTGCCAGCTCACCATCCAGCGCCTATCAATATGGCTACACCTTC. Based on the CDR3 plus reference TRBV18 and TRBJ1-2, the full variable domain is NAGVMQNPRHLVRRRGQEARLRCSPMKGHSHVYWYRQLPEEGLKFMVYLQKENIIDESGMPKERFSAEFPKEGPSILRIQQVVRGDSAAYFCASSPSSAYQYGYTFGSGTRLTVV.